Each of the 22 T cell receptor beta chains below was sequenced from the same sample in a study of breast tumors, draining lymph nodes, adjacent tissues. In TCRdb, the multiplex PCR reads were re-called with MiXCR into one record per CDR3 protein. The data hold 250,000 or so distinct CDR3 sequences, with 30% to 35% observed a single time. Breast cancer patients provided tissue from their axillary draining lymph nodes. Source material: axillary lymph node tissue. The receptors here all came from a female donor with breast cancer. Some clones in this sample may be carry-over from other donors' samples.

A few counts support this clonotype. V gene TRBV19 combines with J gene TRBJ1-1; weak D call: TRBD1 (5 bases). V shed 6 bases and J shed 3 bases, with 14 bases lying between them. Looked up from germline, CDR1 is LNHDA and CDR2 is SQIVND (reference sequence). The CDR3 consists of 14 residues. The CDR3: CASRPPPGYTEAFF. CDR3 nucleotides: TGTGCCAGTAGACCCCCCCCAGGGTACACTGAAGCTTTCTTT.

This clonotype was seen ten or more times. V and J are TRBV20-1 and TRBJ1-4, with D perhaps TRBD1 (6 bases). This CDR3 has 14 amino acids. The germline V gene has CDR1 DFQATT and CDR2 SNEGSKA (reference sequence). V shed 3 bases and J shed 8 bases, with 16 bases lying between them. The CDR3 sequence is CSARAAGASEKLFF. CDR3 bases: TGCAGTGCTAGGGCGGCAGGGGCTTCCGAAAAACTGTTTTTT.

Comments on this clonotype: An end of the junction does not agree with germline; a read error may underlie this. The CDR3 reads CASSPPGGDPTGALFF. DNA of the CDR3: TGTGCCAGCAGCCCCCCAGGGGGGGATCCGACCGGGGCGCTGTTTTTT. The J gene is TRBJ2-2, the V gene TRBV9; possibly TRBD1 or TRBD2 for D (7 bases each). The CDR3 is made up of 16 amino acids. In germline, CDR1 is SGDLS, CDR2 YYNGEE.

This clonotype was seen only a few times. It may be a read error: a sequence one base away is much more abundant. The rearrangement links TRBV12-5 to TRBJ2-5; D ambiguous. This CDR3 is 13 amino acids long. V shed 3 bases and J shed 4 bases, with 9 bases lying between them. The germline CDR1 and CDR2 sequences are LGHNT and FRNRAP. This chain's CDR3 is CASGFPRLETQYF. The CDR3 nucleotides read TGTGCTAGTGGTTTCCCCCGGCTAGAGACCCAGTACTTC.

The chain joins TRBV7-9 to TRBJ2-3; perhaps TRBD1 as D (6 bases). CDR3 length: 17 amino acids. Trimming shortened V by 5 bases and J by 3 bases, and 21 bases separated the two germline ends. The V gene's germline CDR1 is SEHNR and CDR2 FQNEAQ (reference sequence). The CDR3 bases are TGTGCCAGCAGCCCGTTTGGGACACGGAGATCTACAGATACGCAGTATTTT. Its translation: CASSPFGTRRSTDTQYF. The full variable domain, in which reference TRBV7-9 and TRBJ2-3 provide the parts outside the CDR3, is DTGVSQNPRHKITKRGQNVTFRCDPISEHNRLYWYRQTLGQGPEFLTYFQNEAQLEKSRLLSDRFSAERPKGSFSTLEIQRTEQGDSAMYLCASSPFGTRRSTDTQYFGPGTRLTVL.

At least ten counts were recorded for this clonotype. In DNA form, the CDR3 reads TGTGCCACAGGGGCAACAGGGGGCACCCAAGAGACCCAGTACTTC. This encodes CATGATGGTQETQYF. The gene calls are TRBV2 and TRBJ2-5, with TRBD1 matching 9 bases. Germline V CDR1 and CDR2: SNHLY, FYNNEI. Trimming cost V 10 bases and J 1 base; bases outside gene matches: 10. The CDR3 totals 15 residues.

In its sample, this clonotype was seen many times. Sequence at one end of the junction differs from germline and may be a read error. V is TRBV6-6 and J is TRBJ1-6; 7 bases match TRBD1. CDR1 is MNHNY and CDR2 is SVGAGI in the germline V gene (reference sequence). The CDR3 consists of 16 residues. The CDR3 here is CASSHSEGAWNSPLHF. The DNA of the CDR3 is TGTGCCAGCAGTCACTCCGAGGGGGCGTGGAATTCACCCCTCCACTTT.

The sample holds many counts of this clonotype. CDR3 coding DNA: TGTGCCAGCAGCCCACGGGAGGGCCGAGAAGAGACCCAGTACTTC. Its protein is CASSPREGREETQYF. The V gene is TRBV7-9, the J gene TRBJ2-5; TRBD2 matches at 8 bases. The J segment lost 3 bases and the V segment lost 5 bases, leaving 8 bases of the junction unmatched. Germline CDR1 and CDR2: SEHNR and FQNEAQ (reference sequence). The CDR3 covers 15 residues. The entire variable domain, with the rest obtained from reference TRBV7-9 and TRBJ2-5, is as follows: DTGVSQNPRHKITKRGQNVTFRCDPISEHNRLYWYRQTLGQGPEFLTYFQNEAQLEKSRLLSDRFSAERPKGSFSTLEIQRTEQGDSAMYLCASSPREGREETQYFGPGTRLLVL.

A single count supports this clonotype. This may come from a read error, since a much larger clone is one base off. The CDR3 ends on some other residue instead of the conserved phenylalanine or tryptophan, so this is likely a read error. This chain uses TRBV5-1 with TRBJ2-7; unclear D gene. CDR1 and CDR2 from the germline V gene are SGHRS and YFSETQ. Trimming cost V 1 base and J 3 bases, with 8 bases left between them. The CDR3 loop spans 13 amino acids. The CDR3 protein is CASSLSSFYEQYC. The CDR3 DNA sequence: TGCGCCAGCAGCTTGTCGAGTTTCTACGAGCAGTACTGC.

This clonotype was found once. The chain links TRBV5-6 to TRBJ2-3, with 8 bases aligning to TRBD1. With the DNA end fitting TRBJ1-1 better, the J assignment may be wrong. Looked up from germline, CDR1 is SGHDT and CDR2 is YYEEEE. CDR3 length: 17 amino acids. As DNA, the CDR3 is TGTGCCAGCAGCTACGGGGCCAGGGGGCAGGCGAACACTGAAGCTTTCTTT. Translated: CASSYGARGQANTEAFF.

As for this clonotype: Given a much more abundant clone one base away, this may be a read error. The chain couples TRBV20-1 to TRBJ2-7, with D tentatively TRBD1 (5 bases). The germline V gene has CDR1 DFQATT and CDR2 SNEGSKA (reference sequence). This CDR3 is built from 12 residues. CDR3 amino acids: CRAIRDSYEPYF. The CDR3 DNA reads TGTAGAGCCATCAGGGATTCCTACGAGCCGTACTTC.

Concerning this clonotype: One end of the junction fails to match germline, which may point to a read error. V usage is TRBV5-1 and J usage is TRBJ1-5; the D is unclear. CDR1 is SGHRS, CDR2 YFSETQ, per germline. The CDR3 loop spans 14 amino acids. CDR3 region: CASSLDGSNHPQHF. Written as DNA, the CDR3 is TGCGCCAGCAGCTTGGACGGGAGCAATCACCCCCAGCATTTT.

In regard to this clonotype: A much bigger clone sits one base away, suggesting this may be a read error. The rearrangement links TRBV5-4 to TRBJ1-6; D is undetermined. This CDR3 is 14 amino acids long. Germline-derived CDR1 and CDR2 are SGHNT and YYREEE (reference sequence). The CDR3 region has the DNA TGTGCCAGCAGCTTCGGGGAGCGGAATTCACCCCTCCGCTTT. Protein product: CASSFGERNSPLRF. Full variable domain (remainder filled in from reference TRBV5-4 and TRBJ1-6): ETGVTQSPTHLIKTRGQQVTLRCSSQSGHNTVSWYQQALGQGPQFIFQYYREEENGRGNFPPRFSGLQFPNYSSELNVNALELDDSALYLCASSFGERNSPLRFGNGTRLTVT.

Concerning this clonotype itself: A junction boundary mismatches the germline segment, possibly from a read error. The chain recombines TRBV12-3 or TRBV12-4 with TRBJ2-1, with 7 positions matching TRBD1. CDR3 length: 16 amino acids. The CDR3 region has the DNA TGTGCCAGCAGTGCACGACAGGGCCGCTCCTACAAAGAGCAGTTCTTC. Encoded protein: CASSARQGRSYKEQFF.

This clonotype was detected many times. The chain joins TRBV20-1 to TRBJ2-5, with no clear D. The CDR3 loop spans 18 amino acids. V was trimmed by 0 bases and J by 0 bases, leaving 20 bases between them. The germline V gene encodes CDR1 DFQATT and CDR2 SNEGSKA (reference sequence). CDR3 coding DNA: TGCAGTGCTAGAGATTGGGATATCCAGACCAGGTACCAAGAGACCCAGTACTTC. Its protein product is CSARDWDIQTRYQETQYF.

This sequence joins TRBV6-2 or TRBV6-3 and TRBJ1-5, with a tentative D call TRBD1 (5 bases). The CDR3 covers 14 residues. Germline lookup yields CDR1 MNHEY and CDR2 SVGEGT. The V gene lost 5 bases and the J gene lost 2 bases, with 10 bases spanning the gap. CDR3 in DNA: TGTGCCAGCAGTAGGGGATTGGGCAATCAGCCCCAGCATTTT. Protein sequence: CASSRGLGNQPQHF.

This clonotype was found many times. This chain connects TRBV19 to TRBJ1-2, with TRBD1 as a possible D gene (6 bases). Deletions cut 3 bases from V and 4 bases from J, with 18 bases between. Germline V CDR1 and CDR2: LNHDA, SQIVND (reference sequence). The CDR3 contains 16 residues. The CDR3 is CASSIGGGGILYGYTF. The CDR3 coding sequence is TGTGCCAGTAGTATTGGTGGGGGCGGGATCCTCTATGGCTACACCTTC.

This clonotype was seen many times. The rearrangement uses TRBV20-1 and TRBJ1-2; 7 bases fit TRBD1. The CDR3 contains 12 residues. Germline V gene data show CDR1 as DFQATT and CDR2 as SNEGSKA (reference sequence). V lost 6 bases to trimming and J lost 5 bases; unmatched junction nucleotides: 6. CDR3: CSAAGTDYGYTF. The DNA for the CDR3 is TGCAGTGCAGCCGGGACAGATTATGGCTACACCTTC.

In this sample, this clonotype turned up a few times. The chain carries TRBV5-4 and TRBJ2-1; the D gene is possibly TRBD2 (7 bases). The length of the CDR3 is 17 residues. Trimming stripped 2 bases from V and 7 bases from J, with 22 bases between. In germline, CDR1 is SGHNT, CDR2 YYREEE (reference sequence). This chain's CDR3 is CASSLPGGGRGKNEQFF. CDR3 coding DNA: TGTGCCAGCAGCTTACCCGGGGGCGGGAGAGGGAAAAATGAGCAGTTCTTC.

Concerning this clonotype: This may stem from a read error, because a much larger clone lies one nucleotide away. The conserved closing phenylalanine or tryptophan is absent in this CDR3, likely reflecting a read error. No DNA is shown, since the ends of the CDR3 on it are uncertain; the CDR3 is the one TCRdb lists. The chain employs TRBV7-2 and TRBJ2-7; the table's D call, TRBD1, was not checked against the DNA. The CDR3 numbers 12 amino acids, ends counted. Germline CDR1 is SGHTA and CDR2 is FQGNSA. The CDR3 loop is CAGSPTQGTFYI.

This clonotype was recorded at least ten times. The chain is built from TRBV11-2 and TRBJ1-4; perhaps TRBD1 as D (5 bases). V lost 8 bases to trimming and J lost 0 bases, with 10 bases between them. The germline gives CDR1 SGHAT, CDR2 FQNNGV. There are 14 residues in the CDR3. This CDR3 is CASARGTTNEKLFF. The CDR3 nucleotides read TGTGCCAGCGCCCGGGGGACAACTAATGAAAAACTGTTTTTT. Looking up the rest from reference TRBV11-2 and TRBJ1-4 gives the full variable domain: EAGVAQSPRYKIIEKRQSVAFWCNPISGHATLYWYQQILGQGPKLLIQFQNNGVVDDSQLPKDRFSAERLKGVDSTLKIQPAKLEDSAVYLCASARGTTNEKLFFGSGTQLSVL.

This clonotype was counted at least ten times. V usage is TRBV4-3 and J usage is TRBJ2-3, with 7 bases lining up with TRBD2. Trimming cost V 1 base and J 1 base; bases outside gene matches: 5. Germline loops: CDR1 LGHNA, CDR2 YSLEER. The CDR3 has 16 residues. This chain's CDR3 is CASSQVRGRGTDTQYF. Written as DNA, the CDR3 is TGCGCCAGCAGCCAAGTGCGCGGGAGAGGCACAGATACGCAGTATTTT.